The 5 T cell receptor beta chains listed next were all sequenced from one sample in a study of blood T cell repertoires in COVID-19. Sequenced by immunoSEQ multiplex PCR; TCRdb stores in-frame clones only, minus some. Found here are tens of thousands of clones, 84% of them singletons; the top ten hold more than 1.5%. Sequencing was carried out using peripheral blood. The source is a man aged 45-65 years with acute or convalescent COVID-19.

V gene TRBV27 combines with J gene TRBJ2-7, with no clear D. CDR1 MNHEY and CDR2 SMNVEV come from the germline V gene (reference sequence). The CDR3 has 15 residues. Between the trimmed V and J ends, which lost 0 bases and 2 bases, there was a span of 11 bases. The CDR3 here is CASSLSADGTYEQYF. In DNA form, the CDR3 reads TGTGCCAGCAGTTTATCTGCGGATGGCACCTACGAGCAGTACTTC.

The chain employs TRBV30 and TRBJ1-5; possible D gene TRBD1, 5 bases. Per the germline V gene, CDR1 is GTSNPN and CDR2 is SVGIG (reference sequence). This CDR3 is 13 amino acids long. The ends were cut back, 8 bases at V and 7 bases at J, with 18 bases in the middle. CDR3 loop: CAASGGAGQPQHF. CDR3 DNA: TGTGCCGCAAGTGGAGGGGCAGGACAGCCCCAGCATTTT.

This clone was recorded once. The chain uses TRBV7-9 and TRBJ1-5; D may be TRBD1 (5 bases). The V gene's germline CDR1 is SEHNR and CDR2 FQNEAQ (reference sequence). The V gene lost 4 bases and the J gene lost 12 bases, with 16 bases spanning the gap. This CDR3 is built from 13 residues. The CDR3 region has the DNA TGTGCCAGCAGCTCGTGGGGCCCCGGGGGCCAGCATTTT. This codes for CASSSWGPGGQHF.

This chain connects TRBV30 to TRBJ1-1, with 7 nucleotides matching TRBD1. J gave up 0 bases and V 7 bases, and 5 bases lay outside the gene matches. This CDR3 spans 13 amino acids. In germline, CDR1 is GTSNPN, CDR2 SVGIG (reference sequence). CDR3 loop: CASSGQLNTEAFF. The CDR3 region has the DNA TGTGCCTCTTCGGGACAGTTGAACACTGAAGCTTTCTTT.

Here the CDR3 DNA reads TGTGCCAGCAGTTTGACGAGGGTCGATCAGCCCCAGCATTTT. Translated, it gives CASSLTRVDQPQHF. This chain links TRBV28 with TRBJ1-5; D remains unclear. The CDR3 is made up of 14 amino acids. CDR1 and CDR2 (germline): MDHEN, SYDVKM. Trimming left V 3 bases short and J 5 bases short, with 11 bases between.